Sequencing of this T cell receptor (beta chain) was carried out in a study of OX40 agonist ivuxolimab in advanced cancers. Across the study: Patients with hepatocellular carcinoma, melanoma, renal cell or head and neck cancer made up the dose-escalation patients. Of the participants, around 39% had some prior anti-PD-1, anti-PD-L1 or anti-CTLA-4 therapy, which was allowed. The group had a mean age of about 60 years, ranged from about 20 to 90, and was 82.7% male.

V dropped 0 bases and J dropped 4 bases, with 10 bases sitting between them. The CDR3 has 15 residues. Looked up from germline, CDR1 is SGHAT and CDR2 is FQNNGV. On this clone itself: Its antigen is undetermined.

Measured with immunoSEQ multiplex PCR; TCRdb has only the in-frame clones, and not every one. The sample has some 60,000 clones, about 89% seen once. Study conclusions and caveats: With doses of 0.1 to 3.0 mg/kg, CD4+ and CD8+ blood T cells had undergone clonal expansion by week 6.

Specimen: CD4+ or CD8+ T cells sorted from blood, collected in a trial of the OX40 agonist ivuxolimab. V gene TRBV11-2 combines with J gene TRBJ2-1, with no clear D. The sequence derives from an adult with an advanced solid tumor such as melanoma, head and neck, liver or kidney cancer. CDR3 in amino acids: CASSLESKGYNEQFF. In DNA, the CDR3 is TGTGCCAGCAGCTTAGAGTCGAAAGGGTACAATGAGCAGTTCTTC.